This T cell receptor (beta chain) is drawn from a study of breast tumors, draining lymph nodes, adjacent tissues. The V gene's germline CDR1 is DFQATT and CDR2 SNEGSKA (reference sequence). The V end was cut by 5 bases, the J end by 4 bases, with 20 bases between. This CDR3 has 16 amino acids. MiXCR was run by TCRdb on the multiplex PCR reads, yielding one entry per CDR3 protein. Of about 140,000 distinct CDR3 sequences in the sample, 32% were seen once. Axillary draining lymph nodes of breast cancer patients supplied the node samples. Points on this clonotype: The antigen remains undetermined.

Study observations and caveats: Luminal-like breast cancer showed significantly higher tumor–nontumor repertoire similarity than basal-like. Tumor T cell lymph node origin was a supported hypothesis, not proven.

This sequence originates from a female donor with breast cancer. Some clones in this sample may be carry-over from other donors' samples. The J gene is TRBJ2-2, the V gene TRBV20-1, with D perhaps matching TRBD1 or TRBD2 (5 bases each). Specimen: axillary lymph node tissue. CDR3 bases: TGCAGTGCTCGCCCTGTGGGGGTTGCGACCACCGGGGAGCTGTTTTTT. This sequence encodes CSARPVGVATTGELFF.